The 25 T cell receptor beta chains reported below all come from one sample, sequenced in a study of T cell changes during pregnancy in multiple sclerosis. Some clones are missing from TCRdb's copy, which holds only in-frame ones; the method was immunoSEQ multiplex PCR. Of about 80,000 clones detected, roughly 94% appear once; the ten largest clones hold about 1.5%. Material: peripheral blood, obtained before pregnancy. The source is a female donor with multiple sclerosis, enrolled in a pregnancy study.

This CDR3 is CASSAEISTDTQYF. The CDR3 nucleotides are TGTGCCAGCAGCGCCGAGATCAGCACAGATACGCAGTATTTT. J is TRBJ2-3 and V is TRBV9, with D uncertain. Looked up from germline, CDR1 is SGDLS and CDR2 is YYNGEE. V lost 3 bases and J lost 0, with 8 bases in between. The CDR3 spans 14 residues. Based on the CDR3 plus reference TRBV9 and TRBJ2-3, the full variable domain is DSGVTQTPKHLITATGQRVTLRCSPRSGDLSVYWYQQSLDQGLQFLIQYYNGEERAKGNILERFSAQQFPDLHSELNLSSLELGDSALYFCASSAEISTDTQYFGPGTRLTVL.

The rearrangement links TRBV4-1 to TRBJ1-1, with D tentatively TRBD1 (5 bases). The CDR3 length is 16 residues. Germline values: CDR1 MGHRA, CDR2 YSYEKL. V was pared by 0 bases and J by 8 bases, with 19 bases between. CDR3 loop: CASSQDRWGQRVEAFF. The CDR3 nucleotides are TGCGCCAGCAGCCAAGACCGCTGGGGCCAGCGTGTCGAAGCTTTCTTT.

V usage is TRBV28 and J usage is TRBJ2-1, with 10 nucleotides matching TRBD1. The germline V gene has CDR1 MDHEN and CDR2 SYDVKM. V dropped 5 bases and J dropped 7; count of bases not matched to a gene: 8. The CDR3 extends over 15 amino acids. This chain's CDR3 is CASSPEGQGRNEQFF. In nucleotides, the CDR3 is TGTGCCAGCAGTCCAGAGGGACAGGGGCGAAATGAGCAGTTCTTC.

This chain connects TRBV7-2 to TRBJ2-2; 8 bases fit TRBD2. CDR1 is SGHTA and CDR2 is FQGNSA in the germline V gene. The junction had 12 bases not matched to a gene; V was cut back by 3 bases and J by 0 bases. The CDR3 consists of 19 residues. The CDR3 reads CASSFPPEVAGPNTGELFF. The CDR3, as DNA: TGTGCCAGCAGCTTCCCCCCGGAGGTAGCGGGGCCGAACACCGGGGAGCTGTTTTTT.

This rearrangement joins TRBV7-6 to TRBJ2-5, with D perhaps matching TRBD2 (6 bases). Looked up from germline, CDR1 is SGHVS and CDR2 is FNYEAQ. CDR3 size: 16 residues. The V end lost 0 bases, the J end lost 0 bases, and 11 bases lay between the germline ends. DNA of the CDR3: TGTGCCAGCAGCTTAGCGGTTGGGGGGAACCAAGAGACCCAGTACTTC. Protein sequence: CASSLAVGGNQETQYF.

This clone was recorded only once. V and J are TRBV2 and TRBJ2-7, with 13 bases fitting TRBD2. The CDR3 contains 12 residues. Germline-derived CDR1 and CDR2 are SNHLY and FYNNEI. Trimming removed 11 bases from V and 12 bases from J; junction bases left unmatched: 10. CDR3 bases: TGTGCCGGAACTAGCGGGGGGGCCCCGCGGTACTTC. The encoded protein is CAGTSGGAPRYF.

V usage is TRBV27 and J usage is TRBJ2-2, with TRBD2 matching 7 bases. The germline V gene encodes CDR1 MNHEY and CDR2 SMNVEV (reference sequence). V dropped 1 base and J dropped 0; count of bases not matched to a gene: 8. The CDR3 totals 18 residues. The CDR3 loop is CASSLYTGGSANTGELFF. Here the CDR3 DNA reads TGTGCCAGCAGTTTATACACGGGGGGTAGCGCGAACACCGGGGAGCTGTTTTTT.

This clone was counted once. This chain uses TRBV19 with TRBJ2-4; a weak D match, TRBD2 (5 bases). Germline V gives CDR1 LNHDA, CDR2 SQIVND (reference sequence). V lost 4 bases, J lost 0 bases, and 10 bases lay in between. This CDR3 contains 15 residues. This CDR3 reads CASSTGSSAKNIQYF. Here the CDR3 DNA reads TGTGCCAGTAGTACGGGGAGTTCAGCCAAAAACATTCAGTACTTC.

This clone was detected a few times. The rearrangement joins TRBV5-6 to TRBJ1-1; D not certain. The V and J ends lost 1 base and 1 base respectively, with 11 bases between them. Germline CDR1 SGHDT, CDR2 YYEEEE. The CDR3 is 15 residues long. CDR3 residues: CASSLFGRENTEAFF. CDR3 DNA sequence: TGTGCCAGCAGCTTGTTTGGCCGTGAGAACACTGAAGCTTTCTTT. The full variable domain, completed using reference TRBV5-6 and TRBJ1-1, is DAGVTQSPTHLIKTRGQQVTLRCSPKSGHDTVSWYQQALGQGPQFIFQYYEEEERQRGNFPDRFSGHQFPNYSSELNVNALLLGDSALYLCASSLFGRENTEAFFGQGTRLTVV.

The chain carries TRBV14 and TRBJ1-5; D is ambiguous. The germline CDR1 and CDR2 sequences are SGHDN and FVKESK. The CDR3 extends over 14 amino acids. Trimming pared 3 bases from V and 0 bases from J, leaving 6 bases between. CDR3 sequence: CASSQPGSNQPQHF. In nucleotides, the CDR3 is TGTGCCAGCAGCCAGCCGGGTAGCAATCAGCCCCAGCATTTT.

The genes are TRBV2 and TRBJ1-1; a weak D match, TRBD1 (5 bases). The V and J ends lost 6 bases and 0 bases respectively, with 11 bases between them. CDR3 length equals 14 residues. Germline assignment: CDR1 SNHLY and CDR2 FYNNEI. For the CDR3, the DNA is TGTGCCAGCAGATCGGAGGGGCTGAACACTGAAGCTTTCTTT. Residues: CASRSEGLNTEAFF.

This sequence joins TRBV11-2 and TRBJ2-1; 7 bases are a match to TRBD2. Germline assignment: CDR1 SGHAT and CDR2 FQNNGV. Trimming at V came to 0 bases and at J to 3 bases, leaving 2 bases not matched to a gene. The CDR3 is made up of 15 amino acids. CDR3 region: CASSLEGGGYNEQFF. In DNA form, the CDR3 reads TGTGCCAGCAGCTTAGAGGGGGGGGGCTACAATGAGCAGTTCTTC.

CDR3 amino acids: CASSFLAGSDTQYF. The DNA of the CDR3 is TGCGCCAGCAGCTTCCTAGCGGGGAGTGATACGCAGTATTTT. The V call is TRBV5-1, the J call TRBJ2-3, with 9 bases lining up with TRBD2. The CDR3 is 14 residues long. CDR1 is SGHRS, CDR2 YFSETQ, per germline. After removal of 2 bases from V and 6 bases from J, the junction contained 4 bases not matched to a gene.

V usage is TRBV7-9 and J usage is TRBJ1-2; D gene unclear. Germline V gives CDR1 SEHNR, CDR2 FQNEAQ (reference sequence). Trimming took off 1 base at V and 0 bases at J, with 6 bases between the two ends. The CDR3 runs 14 residues. The CDR3 DNA reads as TGTGCCAGCAGCTTAGGTGGAGCTAACTATGGCTACACCTTC. It encodes CASSLGGANYGYTF.

This chain connects TRBV5-4 to TRBJ1-5, with 10 bases that match TRBD1. Germline trimming cut 2 bases from V and 4 bases from J; bases unmatched to any gene: 6. The CDR3 is made up of 16 amino acids. Germline loops: CDR1 SGHNT, CDR2 YYREEE (reference sequence). CDR3: CASSLGTGEGNQPQHF. CDR3 in DNA: TGTGCCAGCAGCTTAGGGACAGGGGAGGGGAATCAGCCCCAGCATTTT.

This chain links TRBV11-2 with TRBJ2-1; TRBD1 agrees at 8 bases. This CDR3 region has 15 residues. V shed 1 base and J 7 bases; nucleotides not matched to a gene: 6. Germline CDR1 reads SGHAT; CDR2 reads FQNNGV. CDR3: CASSLGAGGGNEQFF. CDR3 bases: TGTGCCAGCAGCTTAGGGGCAGGGGGCGGGAATGAGCAGTTCTTC.

The J gene is TRBJ2-7, the V gene TRBV4-2, with TRBD2 as a possible D gene (7 bases). The CDR3 is 15 residues long. Germline CDR1 reads LGHNA; CDR2 reads YNFKEQ. The V and J ends lost 4 bases and 2 bases respectively, with 15 bases between them. The CDR3 region has the DNA TGTGCCAGCAGCCCCCGGGGGGCGGGAGCCTACGAGCAGTACTTC. Translated: CASSPRGAGAYEQYF.

The J gene is TRBJ2-3, the V gene TRBV14, with a possible D match to TRBD1 (6 bases). Germline CDR1 SGHDN, CDR2 FVKESK. V lost 4 bases to trimming and J lost 14 bases, with 19 bases between them. The CDR3 runs 13 residues. The CDR3 DNA reads as TGTGCCAGCAGCCGAGCACAGGGAAGCGTGCTGTATTTT. Protein sequence: CASSRAQGSVLYF.

This chain uses TRBV30 with TRBJ1-2; the match to TRBD1 covers 10 bases. This CDR3 spans 11 amino acids. Germline CDR1 is GTSNPN and CDR2 is SVGIG (reference sequence). Here the CDR3 DNA reads TGTGCGATTGGGACAGGGGTCGGCTACACCTTC. As protein: CAIGTGVGYTF.

This clone was counted once. The chain links TRBV28 to TRBJ1-6; TRBD1 aligns across 8 bases. The CDR3 has 15 amino acids. Germline-derived CDR1 and CDR2 are MDHEN and SYDVKM. V gave up 5 bases and J gave up 6 bases; unmatched junction bases: 6. The chain's CDR3 is CASSPHQGANSPLHF. Written as DNA, the CDR3 is TGTGCCAGCAGTCCGCACCAGGGGGCTAATTCACCCCTCCACTTT.

This chain joins TRBV5-1 and TRBJ1-1; perhaps TRBD1 as D (6 bases). Per germline, CDR1 SGHRS and CDR2 YFSETQ. Trimming took off 5 bases at V and 3 bases at J, with 14 bases between the two ends. The CDR3 contains 14 residues. The CDR3 region is CASRAWGGDTEAFF. Here the CDR3 DNA reads TGCGCCAGCAGGGCGTGGGGGGGCGACACTGAAGCTTTCTTT. The whole variable domain, remainder taken from reference TRBV5-1 and TRBJ1-1, is KAGVTQTPRYLIKTRGQQVTLSCSPISGHRSVSWYQQTPGQGLQFLFEYFSETQRNKGNFPGRFSGRQFSNSRSEMNVSTLELGDSALYLCASRAWGGDTEAFFGQGTRLTVV.

The gene calls are TRBV7-9 and TRBJ2-7; D might be TRBD1 (5 bases). Germline CDR1 is SEHNR and CDR2 is FQNEAQ (reference sequence). V lost 2 bases to trimming and J lost 6 bases, with 5 bases between them. This CDR3 contains 11 residues. The CDR3 protein is CASSLQGEQYF. The CDR3 DNA sequence: TGTGCCAGCAGCTTACAGGGCGAGCAGTACTTC.

The rearrangement links TRBV19 to TRBJ1-1, with D unclear. CDR1 and CDR2 from the germline V gene are LNHDA and SQIVND (reference sequence). V gave up 4 bases and J gave up 3 bases, with 18 bases separating them. The CDR3 is 16 residues long. CDR3 in amino acids: CASSTINRREYTEAFF. CDR3 in DNA: TGTGCCAGTAGTACTATAAACCGCCGGGAGTACACTGAAGCTTTCTTT.

The chain carries TRBV5-5 and TRBJ2-5, with 12 nucleotides matching TRBD2. The CDR3 is 17 residues long. Germline lookup yields CDR1 SGHKS and CDR2 YYEKEE (reference sequence). V was clipped by 3 bases and J by 1 base; unmatched bases: 7. CDR3 region: CASSWGGLAGTQETQYF. CDR3 DNA: TGTGCCAGCAGCTGGGGGGGACTAGCGGGCACCCAAGAGACCCAGTACTTC. Variable domain in full (rest from reference TRBV5-5 and TRBJ2-5): DAGVTQSPTHLIKTRGQQVTLRCSPISGHKSVSWYQQVLGQGPQFIFQYYEKEERGRGNFPDRFSARQFPNYSSELNVNALLLGDSALYLCASSWGGLAGTQETQYFGPGTRLLVL.

In this sample, this clone turned up a few times. The gene calls are TRBV5-4 and TRBJ1-6, with 10 nucleotides matching TRBD1. Germline V gene data show CDR1 as SGHNT and CDR2 as YYREEE (reference sequence). V gave up 0 bases and J gave up 9 bases; unmatched junction bases: 6. The CDR3 loop spans 16 amino acids. The CDR3 DNA sequence: TGTGCCAGCAGCTTGGTGTTGGGACAGGGGAGTTCACCCCTCCACTTT. It codes for CASSLVLGQGSSPLHF.